One sample yielded the 21 T cell receptor beta chains listed below, sequenced in a study of T-cell memory formation after mild COVID-19 (dated by TCRdb to the early 2020s). Library method: 5' RACE. Sequencing took place on an Illumina NovaSeq 6000. Starting from the raw public reads, TCRdb applied fastp trimming at Q25, assembled clones with MiXCR and retained in-frame beta chains. Rows with a matching CDR3 protein are joined into one entry that keeps the most common DNA and genes. Recorded for this sample are some 330,000 distinct CDR3 sequences; around 21% of them occurred a single time. The ten biggest clones cover about an eighth of the sample. The sequenced sample consisted of PBMCs or a T cell subset sorted from them (not recorded which). Receptors were obtained from an adult woman who had mild COVID-19 (a few samples of this study predate the infection). The sample titles of this study are shuffled in the database, so cell type and time point are left out; the donor was told from shared clones.

This clonotype has a handful of counts. The V and J genes are TRBV18 and TRBJ2-1; 12 bases map to TRBD1. The CDR3 runs 18 residues. With V trimmed by 2 bases and J by 5 bases, 10 bases remained unmatched. Germline V lookup: CDR1 KGHSH, CDR2 LQKENI. CDR3 sequence: CASSPSLRDRGLNNEQFF. CDR3 DNA: TGTGCCAGCTCACCATCCCTCCGGGACAGGGGGCTTAACAATGAGCAGTTCTTC.

This clonotype showed up just a few times. The J gene is TRBJ2-5, the V gene TRBV7-2, with D unclear. This CDR3 has 13 residues. The ends were cut back, 4 bases at V and 5 bases at J, with 11 bases in the middle. Germline-derived CDR1 and CDR2 are SGHTA and FQGNSA. The CDR3 sequence is CASSSLIAETQYF. DNA for the CDR3: TGTGCCAGCAGCTCTCTAATCGCGGAGACCCAGTACTTC.

This chain joins TRBV6-2 or TRBV6-3 and TRBJ1-1; D might be TRBD1 (5 bases). The germline V and J ends were trimmed by 2 bases and 8 bases, with 12 bases remaining between them. CDR3 length equals 13 residues. CDR1 MNHEY and CDR2 SVGEGT come from the germline V gene. CDR3: CASSYIPGREAFF. The CDR3 nucleotides read TGTGCCAGCAGTTACATTCCGGGACGGGAAGCTTTCTTT.

The chain recombines TRBV5-1 with TRBJ2-3, with 9 bases fitting TRBD2. This CDR3 contains 16 residues. J gave up 8 bases and V 0 bases, and 10 bases lay outside the gene matches. The germline V gene encodes CDR1 SGHRS and CDR2 YFSETQ. The CDR3 nucleotides read TGCGCCAGCAGCTTGGTATTAGCGGGAGAAGAGAGTACGCAGTATTTT. Its translation is CASSLVLAGEESTQYF.

This clonotype appeared a few times. The V and J genes are TRBV18 and TRBJ1-2, with TRBD1 identical over 12 bases. The CDR3 covers 15 residues. J lost 2 bases, V lost 5 bases, and 3 bases had no gene match. Germline CDR1 KGHSH, CDR2 LQKENI. As DNA, the CDR3 is TGTGCCAGCTCAACCGGGACAGGGGGCAACTATGGCTACACCTTC. It is translated as CASSTGTGGNYGYTF.

The gene calls are TRBV10-3 and TRBJ1-4; perhaps TRBD1 as D (5 bases). Trimming removed 0 bases at V and 5 bases at J, with 10 bases between. Germline loops: CDR1 ENHRY, CDR2 SYGVKD. This CDR3 is built from 15 residues. The CDR3 nucleotides read TGTGCCATCAGTGAGTCTCAGGGAGGGAATGAAAAACTGTTTTTT. Its translation: CAISESQGGNEKLFF.

This chain joins TRBV10-3 and TRBJ1-5; no clear D. The V end lost 0 bases, the J end lost 6 bases, and 15 bases lay between the germline ends. The germline V gene has CDR1 ENHRY and CDR2 SYGVKD. The CDR3 loop spans 16 amino acids. The CDR3 spells CAISESDGEAGQPQHF. In DNA form, the CDR3 reads TGTGCCATCAGTGAGTCTGATGGGGAAGCGGGTCAGCCCCAGCATTTT.

The V and J genes are TRBV5-6 and TRBJ2-5; the D is unclear. The CDR3 has 13 residues. The V gene lost 1 base and the J gene lost 2 bases, with 6 bases spanning the gap. Germline-derived CDR1 and CDR2 are SGHDT and YYEEEE. The CDR3 loop is CASSLLKQETQYF. The CDR3 coding sequence is TGTGCCAGCAGCTTGCTGAAGCAAGAGACCCAGTACTTC.

This chain links TRBV6-1 with TRBJ1-5, with no clear D. This CDR3 is 15 amino acids long. Trimming removed 6 bases at V and 2 bases at J, with 14 bases between. Germline CDR1 is MNHNS and CDR2 is SASEGT. CDR3 sequence (DNA): TGTGCCAGCAGGAGAGATGCCCGAGGCAATCAGCCCCAGCATTTT. It translates to CASRRDARGNQPQHF.

The rearrangement links TRBV27 to TRBJ2-1, with D maybe TRBD2 (6 bases). Trimming took 1 base from V and 5 from J, leaving 9 bases between them. This CDR3 contains 14 residues. CDR1 and CDR2 from the germline V gene are MNHEY and SMNVEV (reference sequence). CDR3 bases: TGTGCCAGCAGTTTATTTGGCGGGGACAATGAGCAGTTCTTC. The encoded protein is CASSLFGGDNEQFF.

This clonotype was seen only a few times. V gene TRBV7-6 combines with J gene TRBJ2-7; TRBD2 matches 15 bases. This CDR3 spans 20 amino acids. Looked up from germline, CDR1 is SGHVS and CDR2 is FNYEAQ. After removal of 1 base from V and 5 bases from J, the junction contained 15 bases not matched to a gene. The CDR3 spells CASSLGPGLAGGPMVDEQYF. As DNA, the CDR3 is TGTGCCAGCAGCTTAGGGCCCGGACTAGCGGGAGGGCCCATGGTTGACGAGCAGTACTTC. Looking up the rest from reference TRBV7-6 and TRBJ2-7 gives the full variable domain: GAGVSQSPRYKVTKRGQDVALRCDPISGHVSLYWYRQALGQGPEFLTYFNYEAQQDKSGLPNDRFSAERPEGSISTLTIQRTEQRDSAMYRCASSLGPGLAGGPMVDEQYFGPGTRLTVT.

The CDR3 DNA sequence: TGCAGCGTTTTTAGGGGCCGGGATACCGGGGAGCTGTTTTTT. This encodes CSVFRGRDTGELFF. The chain links TRBV29-1 to TRBJ2-2; D is possibly TRBD1 or TRBD2 (5 bases each). V lost 5 bases and J 5 bases, leaving 15 bases between the germline ends. In germline, CDR1 is SQVTM, CDR2 ANQGSEA. The length of the CDR3 is 14 residues.

This clonotype was recorded many times. The gene calls are TRBV4-1 and TRBJ1-4; no firm D call. Germline V gives CDR1 MGHRA, CDR2 YSYEKL. Trimming took 0 bases from V and 2 from J, leaving 7 bases between them. The length of the CDR3 is 15 residues. CDR3 DNA: TGCGCCAGCAGCCAAGATTATGAGACTAATGAAAAACTGTTTTTT. Protein sequence: CASSQDYETNEKLFF.

The chain is built from TRBV27 and TRBJ2-7; D is uncertain. Trimming stripped 10 bases from V and 3 bases from J, with 13 bases between. The CDR3 has 12 amino acids. Germline V gene lookup returns CDR1 MNHEY and CDR2 SMNVEV (reference sequence). The CDR3 sequence: CATRSDGYEQYF. The CDR3 nucleotides read TGTGCCACCCGATCGGACGGCTACGAGCAGTACTTC.

This chain connects TRBV20-1 to TRBJ1-1; D is possibly TRBD1 (5 bases). CDR3 size: 12 residues. Trimming removed 3 bases at V and 4 bases at J, with 9 bases between. Germline CDR1 DFQATT, CDR2 SNEGSKA (reference sequence). The chain's CDR3 is CSASWGTTEAFF. The CDR3 DNA reads TGCAGTGCTAGTTGGGGGACCACTGAAGCTTTCTTT.

This clonotype was recorded at least ten times. The chain carries TRBV4-1 and TRBJ2-1, with 7 bases identical to TRBD2. V lost 0 bases, J lost 2 bases, and 4 bases stayed unmatched. The CDR3 length is 16 residues. The germline V gene encodes CDR1 MGHRA and CDR2 YSYEKL. The chain's CDR3 is CASSQEPSGTYNEQFF. The CDR3 nucleotides read TGCGCCAGCAGCCAAGAGCCTAGCGGCACCTACAATGAGCAGTTCTTC.

This clonotype was seen only once. V gene TRBV2 combines with J gene TRBJ2-4; 10 bases align to TRBD1. This CDR3 contains 18 residues. V shed 1 base and J 1 base; nucleotides not matched to a gene: 7. CDR1 is SNHLY and CDR2 is FYNNEI in the germline V gene. CDR3 in amino acids: CASSEEGQGFRAKNIQYF. CDR3 coding DNA: TGTGCCAGCAGTGAAGAGGGACAGGGGTTTAGGGCCAAAAACATTCAGTACTTC.

The V call is TRBV13, the J call TRBJ2-1; 7 bases fit TRBD2. Germline CDR1 and CDR2: PRHDT and FYEKMQ (reference sequence). This CDR3 is 13 amino acids long. J was trimmed by 3 bases and V by 7 bases; bases with no gene match: 3. The CDR3 DNA reads as TGTGCCAGCAACCCTAGCGGCTACAATGAGCAGTTCTTC. Its protein is CASNPSGYNEQFF.

This clonotype was observed many times. V gene TRBV12-3 or TRBV12-4 combines with J gene TRBJ2-1; the D gene is possibly TRBD1 (6 bases). Trimming shortened V by 3 bases and J by 8 bases, and 11 bases separated the two germline ends. The CDR3 is 13 amino acids. DNA for the CDR3: TGTGCCAGCAGTTTGGGGGCCGACGATGAGCAGTTCTTC. It is translated as CASSLGADDEQFF.

This chain connects TRBV7-2 to TRBJ2-7; 15 nucleotides line up with TRBD2. Germline values: CDR1 SGHTA, CDR2 FQGNSA. The CDR3 contains 17 residues. V shed 7 bases and J 6 bases; nucleotides not matched to a gene: 13. CDR3 in DNA: TGTGCCAGCAATCTGGACCGGACTAGCGGGAGGGCCGGCGAGCAGTACTTC. This encodes CASNLDRTSGRAGEQYF.

A few counts support this clonotype. The chain couples TRBV18 to TRBJ2-4; TRBD1 matches 10 bases. Trimming took 2 bases from V and 7 from J; bases not matched to a gene: 8. The CDR3 has 16 residues. Germline-derived CDR1 and CDR2 are KGHSH and LQKENI. CDR3 sequence: CASSPTAGTGENIQYF. As DNA, the CDR3 is TGTGCCAGCTCACCAACTGCCGGGACAGGGGAGAACATTCAGTACTTC.